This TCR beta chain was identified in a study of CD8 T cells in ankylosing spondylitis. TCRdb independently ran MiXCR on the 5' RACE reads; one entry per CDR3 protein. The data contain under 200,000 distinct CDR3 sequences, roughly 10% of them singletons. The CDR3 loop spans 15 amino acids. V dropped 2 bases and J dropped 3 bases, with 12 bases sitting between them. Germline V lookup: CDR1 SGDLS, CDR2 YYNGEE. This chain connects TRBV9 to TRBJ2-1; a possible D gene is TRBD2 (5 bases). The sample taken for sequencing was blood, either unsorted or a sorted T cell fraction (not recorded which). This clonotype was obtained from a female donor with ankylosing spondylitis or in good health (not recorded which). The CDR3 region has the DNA TGTGCCAGCAGCGTCGGACGGGAAAACTACAATGAGCAGTTCTTC. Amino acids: CASSVGRENYNEQFF.